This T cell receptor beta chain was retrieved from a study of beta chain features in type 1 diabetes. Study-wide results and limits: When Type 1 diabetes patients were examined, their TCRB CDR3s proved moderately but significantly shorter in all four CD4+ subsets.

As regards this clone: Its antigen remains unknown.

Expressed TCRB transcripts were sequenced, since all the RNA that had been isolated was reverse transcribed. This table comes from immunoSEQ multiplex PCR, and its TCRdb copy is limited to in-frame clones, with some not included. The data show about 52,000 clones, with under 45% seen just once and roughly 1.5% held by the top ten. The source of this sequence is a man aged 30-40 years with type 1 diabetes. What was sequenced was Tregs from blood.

CDR3 coding DNA: TGTGCCAGCAGCTACTCTAGCGGGACAGATACGCAGTATTTT. It codes for CASSYSSGTDTQYF. The J gene is TRBJ2-3, the V gene TRBV5-6; 8 bases are a match to TRBD2. The germline V gene has CDR1 SGHDT and CDR2 YYEEEE. CDR3 length: 14 amino acids. Losses at the gene ends were 3 bases for V and 3 bases for J; bases not matched to a gene: 3. Complete variable domain (other parts from reference TRBV5-6 and TRBJ2-3): DAGVTQSPTHLIKTRGQQVTLRCSPKSGHDTVSWYQQALGQGPQFIFQYYEEEERQRGNFPDRFSGHQFPNYSSELNVNALLLGDSALYLCASSYSSGTDTQYFGPGTRLTVL.